This is a list of T cell receptor beta chains from one sample in a study of T-cell memory formation after mild COVID-19. One entry per CDR3 protein results from TCRdb running MiXCR on the 5' RACE reads. The repertoire holds about 190,000 distinct CDR3 sequences, about 20% seen once, with approximately 22% in the top ten. Source material: PBMCs or a T cell subset sorted from them (not recorded which). The receptor set was obtained from an adult woman who had mild COVID-19 (a few samples of this study predate the infection). Cell type and time point are not known. The CDR3 runs from the conserved cysteine through the conserved F or W. A D gene is named only where the DNA matches it firmly.

v_call: TRBV12-3/TRBV12-4; d_call: .; cdr3_aa: CASRPPDSYTEAFF
v_call: TRBV4-1; d_call: .; cdr3_aa: CASSQRGEGEAFF
v_call: TRBV5-4; d_call: .; cdr3_aa: CASSLRYGAGREQFF
v_call: TRBV6-2/TRBV6-3; d_call: .; cdr3_aa: CASRRRSEEQYF
v_call: TRBV20-1; d_call: .; cdr3_aa: CSARGPGDLPYEQYF
v_call: TRBV27; d_call: TRBD1; cdr3_aa: CASSLNRDRGGIEQFF
v_call: TRBV7-6; d_call: TRBD2; cdr3_aa: CASSSYPPGLATETQYF
v_call: TRBV7-2; d_call: .; cdr3_aa: CASEAVGGSYEQYF
v_call: TRBV9; d_call: .; cdr3_aa: CASSQGNIDTQYF
v_call: TRBV7-9; d_call: TRBD2; cdr3_aa: CASTGGTTLTYNEQFF
v_call: TRBV3-1; d_call: TRBD2; cdr3_aa: CASSQDGLAGSTDTQYF
v_call: TRBV5-1; d_call: .; cdr3_aa: CASSWDGSSYEQYF